The rows below give T cell receptor beta chains drawn from one sample of a study of blood T cell repertoires in COVID-19. The assay was immunoSEQ multiplex PCR, and TCRdb's table has in-frame clones only and misses some. The data show fewer than 250,000 clones, around 90% seen once. The sample was peripheral blood. The receptors derive from a man aged 25 to 40 with COVID-19, enrolled during active disease. Both conserved end residues are part of each CDR3. The order of the fields is J gene, V gene, D gene, clone size, CDR3 protein, CDR3 DNA. The D gene is left open where the match is weak. Expanded clones get a size class; other rows say once, few or many, or leave the size out.

j_gene: TRBJ1-2; v_gene: TRBV21-1; d_gene: .; abundance: once; CDR3aa: CASSPRYGTASSYGYTF; CDR3nt: TGTGCCAGCAGCCCGAGGTACGGGACAGCCTCCTCCTATGGCTACACCTTC
j_gene: TRBJ2-1; v_gene: TRBV5-1; d_gene: TRBD2; abundance: .; CDR3aa: CASSYPGLAGGLPYNEQFF; CDR3nt: TGCGCCAGCAGCTATCCGGGACTAGCGGGGGGGCTACCCTACAATGAGCAGTTCTTC
j_gene: TRBJ2-7; v_gene: TRBV13; d_gene: TRBD1; abundance: .; CDR3aa: CASRERDRGVYEQYF; CDR3nt: TGTGCCAGCAGGGAACGGGACAGGGGGGTCTACGAGCAGTACTTC
j_gene: TRBJ1-1; v_gene: TRBV27; d_gene: TRBD1; abundance: .; CDR3aa: CASSPQGATEAFF; CDR3nt: TGTGCCAGCAGTCCACAGGGGGCTACTGAAGCTTTCTTT
j_gene: TRBJ1-2; v_gene: TRBV3-1/TRBV3-2; d_gene: .; abundance: .; CDR3aa: CASSQVHSYGYTF; CDR3nt: TGTGCCAGCAGCCAAGTGCACAGCTATGGCTACACCTTC
j_gene: TRBJ1-1; v_gene: TRBV5-1; d_gene: .; abundance: .; CDR3aa: CASSLYGQDTEAFF; CDR3nt: TGCGCCAGCAGCTTATACGGACAAGACACTGAAGCTTTCTTT
j_gene: TRBJ2-7; v_gene: TRBV4-1; d_gene: TRBD2; abundance: few; CDR3aa: CASSSPGLAAYEQYF; CDR3nt: TGCGCCAGCAGCTCCCCGGGACTAGCGGCCTACGAGCAGTACTTC
j_gene: TRBJ2-4; v_gene: TRBV3-1/TRBV3-2; d_gene: TRBD1; abundance: .; CDR3aa: CASSRQDRGIQYF; CDR3nt: TGTGCCAGCAGCCGCCAGGACAGGGGGATTCAGTACTTC
j_gene: TRBJ1-1; v_gene: TRBV9; d_gene: .; abundance: .; CDR3aa: CASSALRGFDTEAFF; CDR3nt: TGTGCCAGCAGCGCGCTCAGGGGTTTTGACACTGAAGCTTTCTTT
j_gene: TRBJ1-1; v_gene: TRBV2; d_gene: TRBD1; abundance: .; CDR3aa: CAGEGAMNTEAFF; CDR3nt: TGTGCCGGAGAGGGGGCGATGAACACTGAAGCTTTCTTT
j_gene: TRBJ2-1; v_gene: TRBV7-2; d_gene: .; abundance: .; CDR3aa: CASSWGLHNEQFF; CDR3nt: TGTGCCAGCAGCTGGGGACTCCACAATGAGCAGTTCTTC
j_gene: TRBJ2-5; v_gene: TRBV7-9; d_gene: .; abundance: .; CDR3aa: CASSLALGRRGPQYF; CDR3nt: TGTGCCAGCAGCTTAGCACTGGGCCGGCGGGGACCCCAGTACTTC
j_gene: TRBJ1-2; v_gene: TRBV19; d_gene: TRBD1; abundance: .; CDR3aa: CASRPGTDYDGYTF; CDR3nt: TGTGCCAGTAGGCCGGGGACAGATTACGATGGCTACACCTTC
j_gene: TRBJ2-3; v_gene: TRBV5-4; d_gene: TRBD2; abundance: .; CDR3aa: CASSLWAGGTDTQYF; CDR3nt: TGTGCCAGCAGCTTGTGGGCGGGGGGGACAGATACGCAGTATTTT
j_gene: TRBJ1-4; v_gene: TRBV19; d_gene: .; abundance: .; CDR3aa: CASSISAGWSEKLFF; CDR3nt: TGTGCCAGTAGTATCTCGGCAGGGTGGAGTGAAAAACTGTTTTTT
j_gene: TRBJ1-6; v_gene: TRBV7-9; d_gene: .; abundance: few; CDR3aa: CASSLEQYNSPLHF; CDR3nt: TGTGCCAGCAGCTTAGAACAGTATAATTCACCCCTCCACTTT
j_gene: TRBJ1-1; v_gene: TRBV5-4; d_gene: TRBD1; abundance: .; CDR3aa: CASSLQGGNTEAFF; CDR3nt: TGTGCCAGCAGCTTGCAGGGGGGGAACACTGAAGCTTTCTTT
j_gene: TRBJ1-5; v_gene: TRBV10-3; d_gene: .; abundance: .; CDR3aa: CAISIGKNKSNQPQHF; CDR3nt: TGTGCCATCAGTATCGGGAAAAACAAATCAAATCAGCCCCAGCATTTT
j_gene: TRBJ1-2; v_gene: TRBV5-6; d_gene: .; abundance: .; CDR3aa: CASSSPPQGDWYGYTF; CDR3nt: TGTGCCAGCAGCTCGCCCCCACAGGGTGATTGGTATGGCTACACCTTC
j_gene: TRBJ1-2; v_gene: TRBV4-1; d_gene: TRBD1; abundance: .; CDR3aa: CASSQAGQNYGYTF; CDR3nt: TGCGCCAGCAGCCAAGCGGGACAGAACTATGGCTACACCTTC
j_gene: TRBJ2-3; v_gene: TRBV10-1; d_gene: TRBD1; abundance: .; CDR3aa: CASGNRGPSTDTQYF; CDR3nt: TGCGCCAGCGGCAACAGGGGCCCTAGCACAGATACGCAGTATTTT
j_gene: TRBJ2-7; v_gene: TRBV14; d_gene: TRBD1; abundance: .; CDR3aa: CASSLTGLAGEQYF; CDR3nt: TGTGCCAGCAGCCTGACAGGGTTGGCGGGCGAGCAGTACTTC
j_gene: TRBJ2-5; v_gene: TRBV5-1; d_gene: .; abundance: .; CDR3aa: CASSLVVAVNQETQYF; CDR3nt: TGCGCCAGCAGCTTGGTGGTAGCGGTAAACCAAGAGACCCAGTACTTC
j_gene: TRBJ1-3; v_gene: TRBV2; d_gene: .; abundance: .; CDR3aa: CASRGQGGNTIYF; CDR3nt: TGTGCCAGCAGAGGACAAGGGGGAAACACCATATATTTT
j_gene: TRBJ2-7; v_gene: TRBV29-1; d_gene: TRBD2; abundance: .; CDR3aa: CSIPGLGTYEQYF; CDR3nt: TGCAGCATACCGGGACTAGGGACCTACGAGCAGTACTTC
j_gene: TRBJ2-2; v_gene: TRBV27; d_gene: TRBD2; abundance: .; CDR3aa: CASSFRLAGGVGGELFF; CDR3nt: TGTGCCAGCAGTTTCCGACTAGCGGGGGGCGTGGGCGGGGAGCTGTTTTTT
j_gene: TRBJ1-1; v_gene: TRBV5-1; d_gene: TRBD1; abundance: .; CDR3aa: CASSGGTGSANTEAFF; CDR3nt: TGCGCCAGCAGCGGCGGGACAGGGAGCGCGAACACTGAAGCTTTCTTT
j_gene: TRBJ1-1; v_gene: TRBV6-5; d_gene: .; abundance: .; CDR3aa: CASSDPGLSTEAFF; CDR3nt: TGTGCCAGCAGCGACCCTGGGCTCTCCACTGAAGCTTTCTTT
j_gene: TRBJ2-1; v_gene: TRBV6-1; d_gene: TRBD2; abundance: .; CDR3aa: CASSEQAGDNYNEQFF; CDR3nt: TGTGCCAGCAGTGAACAAGCGGGGGATAACTACAATGAGCAGTTCTTC
j_gene: TRBJ2-2; v_gene: TRBV5-1; d_gene: .; abundance: .; CDR3aa: CASSMEGASDTGELFF; CDR3nt: TGCGCCAGCAGCATGGAGGGGGCGTCGGACACCGGGGAGCTGTTTTTT
j_gene: TRBJ2-1; v_gene: TRBV5-1; d_gene: TRBD2; abundance: few; CDR3aa: CASSPRTSGDYNEQFF; CDR3nt: TGCGCCAGCAGCCCTCGGACTAGCGGGGATTACAATGAGCAGTTCTTC
j_gene: TRBJ1-2; v_gene: TRBV5-5; d_gene: TRBD1; abundance: .; CDR3aa: CASSPRQGLGGYTF; CDR3nt: TGTGCCAGCAGTCCCCGACAGGGACTGGGTGGCTACACCTTC
j_gene: TRBJ1-5; v_gene: TRBV30; d_gene: .; abundance: .; CDR3aa: CAWSVPGSGQPQHF; CDR3nt: TGTGCCTGGAGTGTTCCAGGGTCAGGTCAGCCCCAGCATTTT
j_gene: TRBJ1-3; v_gene: TRBV30; d_gene: .; abundance: .; CDR3aa: CAWSVEAGRTGNTIYF; CDR3nt: TGTGCCTGGAGTGTGGAGGCGGGGCGAACTGGAAACACCATATATTTT
j_gene: TRBJ1-3; v_gene: TRBV6-6; d_gene: TRBD1; abundance: .; CDR3aa: CASSPTGGSGNTIYF; CDR3nt: TGTGCCAGCAGTCCCACAGGGGGCTCTGGAAACACCATATATTTT
j_gene: TRBJ2-2; v_gene: TRBV5-1; d_gene: .; abundance: .; CDR3aa: CASRLTENTGELFF; CDR3nt: TGCGCCAGCCGCTTGACAGAGAACACCGGGGAGCTGTTTTTT
j_gene: TRBJ1-6; v_gene: TRBV6-1; d_gene: TRBD1; abundance: .; CDR3aa: CASSEAPGGSSPLHF; CDR3nt: TGTGCCAGCAGTGAAGCGCCAGGGGGGAGTTCACCCCTCCACTTT
j_gene: TRBJ2-5; v_gene: TRBV7-9; d_gene: TRBD2; abundance: once; CDR3aa: CASSPRTSGDQETQYF; CDR3nt: TGTGCCAGCAGCCCTCGGACTAGCGGGGACCAAGAGACCCAGTACTTC
j_gene: TRBJ2-3; v_gene: TRBV5-4; d_gene: TRBD2; abundance: .; CDR3aa: CASSRMTSPDTQYF; CDR3nt: TGTGCCAGCAGCCGGATGACTAGCCCGGATACGCAGTATTTT
j_gene: TRBJ1-6; v_gene: TRBV10-3; d_gene: .; abundance: .; CDR3aa: CAIPYSPLHF; CDR3nt: TGTGCCATCCCTTATTCACCCCTCCACTTT
j_gene: TRBJ2-3; v_gene: TRBV7-9; d_gene: .; abundance: .; CDR3aa: CASSLGDFYTDTQYF; CDR3nt: TGTGCCAGCAGCTTAGGGGACTTCTACACAGATACGCAGTATTTT
j_gene: TRBJ1-6; v_gene: TRBV11-2; d_gene: .; abundance: .; CDR3aa: CASSLSRVDSPLHF; CDR3nt: TGTGCCAGCAGCTTATCCAGGGTTGATTCACCCCTCCACTTT
j_gene: TRBJ2-7; v_gene: TRBV3-1/TRBV3-2; d_gene: .; abundance: .; CDR3aa: CASAQSGIEQYF; CDR3nt: TGTGCCAGCGCCCAGTCAGGGATCGAGCAGTACTTC
j_gene: TRBJ1-2; v_gene: TRBV6-5; d_gene: TRBD1; abundance: once; CDR3aa: CASSTTGLAYGYTF; CDR3nt: TGTGCCAGCAGCACGACAGGGTTGGCCTATGGCTACACCTTC
j_gene: TRBJ2-7; v_gene: TRBV29-1; d_gene: TRBD1; abundance: .; CDR3aa: CSVYDRGGYEQYF; CDR3nt: TGCAGCGTGTACGACAGGGGGGGCTACGAGCAGTACTTC
j_gene: TRBJ2-1; v_gene: TRBV11-2; d_gene: .; abundance: .; CDR3aa: CASIRGWGGPNNEQFF; CDR3nt: TGTGCCAGCATCCGGGGATGGGGGGGGCCCAACAATGAGCAGTTCTTC
j_gene: TRBJ1-2; v_gene: TRBV12-5; d_gene: TRBD1; abundance: few; CDR3aa: CASAKSSGTGFYNYGYTF; CDR3nt: TGTGCTAGTGCTAAGTCGTCCGGGACAGGGTTTTACAACTATGGCTACACCTTC
j_gene: TRBJ2-7; v_gene: TRBV5-6; d_gene: .; abundance: .; CDR3aa: CASSLGLGQLGEQYF; CDR3nt: TGTGCCAGCAGCTTGGGTCTGGGCCAACTTGGCGAGCAGTACTTC
j_gene: TRBJ1-1; v_gene: TRBV24-1; d_gene: TRBD1; abundance: .; CDR3aa: CATSDRDRDRNTEAFF; CDR3nt: TGTGCCACCAGTGATCGAGACAGGGACCGGAACACTGAAGCTTTCTTT
j_gene: TRBJ1-2; v_gene: TRBV10-3; d_gene: .; abundance: .; CDR3aa: CAISPQVDYGYTF; CDR3nt: TGTGCCATCAGTCCACAGGTCGACTATGGCTACACCTTC
j_gene: TRBJ1-2; v_gene: TRBV10-2; d_gene: TRBD1; abundance: .; CDR3aa: CASSETDRVGGYTF; CDR3nt: TGCGCCAGCAGTGAGACCGACAGGGTAGGGGGCTACACCTTC
j_gene: TRBJ1-2; v_gene: TRBV2; d_gene: TRBD1; abundance: .; CDR3aa: CASSEDRRGLSGYTF; CDR3nt: TGTGCCAGCAGTGAAGACCGCAGGGGGCTAAGTGGCTACACCTTC
j_gene: TRBJ1-1; v_gene: TRBV30; d_gene: .; abundance: .; CDR3aa: CAWSGLGGGRVTMNTEAFF; CDR3nt: TGTGCCTGGAGTGGTCTGGGCGGGGGGCGAGTTACGATGAACACTGAAGCTTTCTTT
j_gene: TRBJ1-1; v_gene: TRBV11-2; d_gene: .; abundance: .; CDR3aa: CASSSQMNTEAFF; CDR3nt: TGTGCCAGCAGCTCCCAAATGAACACTGAAGCTTTCTTT